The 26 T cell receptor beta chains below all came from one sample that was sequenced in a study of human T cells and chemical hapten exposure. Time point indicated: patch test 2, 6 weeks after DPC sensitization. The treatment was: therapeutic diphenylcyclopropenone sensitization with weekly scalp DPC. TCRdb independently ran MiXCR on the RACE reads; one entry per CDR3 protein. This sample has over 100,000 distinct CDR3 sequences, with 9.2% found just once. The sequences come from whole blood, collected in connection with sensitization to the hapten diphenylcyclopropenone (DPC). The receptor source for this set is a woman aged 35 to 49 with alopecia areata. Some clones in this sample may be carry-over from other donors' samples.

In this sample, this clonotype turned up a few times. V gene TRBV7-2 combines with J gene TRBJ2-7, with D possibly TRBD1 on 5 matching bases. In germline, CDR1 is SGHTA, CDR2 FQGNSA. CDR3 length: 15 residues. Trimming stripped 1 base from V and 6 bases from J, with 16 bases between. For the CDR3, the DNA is TGTGCCAGCAGCTTAGGGCAGGGCCTACTCGGCGAGCAGTACTTC. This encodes CASSLGQGLLGEQYF.

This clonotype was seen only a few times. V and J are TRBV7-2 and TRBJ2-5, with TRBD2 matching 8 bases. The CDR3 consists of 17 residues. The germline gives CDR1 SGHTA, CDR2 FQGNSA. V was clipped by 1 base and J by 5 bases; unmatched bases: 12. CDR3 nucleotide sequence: TGTGCCAGCAGCTTAGTGGGCGGGGGGCTCCTGTCGGAGACCCAGTACTTC. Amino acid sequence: CASSLVGGGLLSETQYF. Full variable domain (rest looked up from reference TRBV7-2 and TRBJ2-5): GAGVSQSPSNKVTEKGKDVELRCDPISGHTALYWYRQSLGQGLEFLIYFQGNSAPDKSGLPSDRFSAERTGGSVSTLTIQRTQQEDSAVYLCASSLVGGGLLSETQYFGPGTRLLVL.

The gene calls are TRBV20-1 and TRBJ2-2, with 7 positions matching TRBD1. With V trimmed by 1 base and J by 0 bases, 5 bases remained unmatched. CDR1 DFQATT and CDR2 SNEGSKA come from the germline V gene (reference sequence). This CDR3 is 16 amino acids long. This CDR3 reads CSARVPGQTNTGELFF. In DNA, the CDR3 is TGCAGTGCTAGAGTCCCGGGACAGACGAACACCGGGGAGCTGTTTTTT.

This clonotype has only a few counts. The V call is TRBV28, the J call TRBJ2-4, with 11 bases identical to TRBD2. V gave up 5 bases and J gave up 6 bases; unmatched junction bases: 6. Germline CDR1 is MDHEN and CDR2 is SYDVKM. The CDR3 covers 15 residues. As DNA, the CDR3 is TGTGCCAGCAGTAGCCTAGCGGGGGGTTTAAACATTCAGTACTTC. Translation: CASSSLAGGLNIQYF.

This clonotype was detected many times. As DNA, the CDR3 is TGCAGTGCTCACCAGGGGGACTATGGCTACACCTTC. Encoded protein: CSAHQGDYGYTF. The V call is TRBV20-1, the J call TRBJ1-2, with 7 bases identical to TRBD1. V lost 5 bases and J lost 3; bases outside the gene matches: 3. There are 12 residues in the CDR3. CDR1 is DFQATT, CDR2 SNEGSKA, per germline (reference sequence).

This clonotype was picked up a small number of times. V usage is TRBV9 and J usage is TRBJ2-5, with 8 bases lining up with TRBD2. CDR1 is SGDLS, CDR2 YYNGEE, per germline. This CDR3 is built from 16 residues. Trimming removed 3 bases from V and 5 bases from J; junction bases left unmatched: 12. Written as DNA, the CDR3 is TGTGCCAGCAGCGAGACAGCGGGAGTTTATCTGGAGACCCAGTACTTC. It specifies CASSETAGVYLETQYF.

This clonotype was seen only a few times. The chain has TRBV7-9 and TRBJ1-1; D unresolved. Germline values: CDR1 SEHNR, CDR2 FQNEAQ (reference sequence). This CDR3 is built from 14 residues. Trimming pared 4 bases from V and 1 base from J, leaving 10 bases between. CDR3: CASSSPLENTEAFF. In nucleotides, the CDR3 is TGTGCCAGCAGCTCCCCTCTTGAGAACACTGAAGCTTTCTTT.

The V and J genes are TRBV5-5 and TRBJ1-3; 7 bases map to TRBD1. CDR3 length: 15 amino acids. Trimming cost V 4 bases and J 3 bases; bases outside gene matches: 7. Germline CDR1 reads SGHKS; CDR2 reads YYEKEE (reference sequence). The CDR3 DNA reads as TGTGCCAGCAGCGACAGGGAGGGGTATGGAAACACCATATATTTT. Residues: CASSDREGYGNTIYF.

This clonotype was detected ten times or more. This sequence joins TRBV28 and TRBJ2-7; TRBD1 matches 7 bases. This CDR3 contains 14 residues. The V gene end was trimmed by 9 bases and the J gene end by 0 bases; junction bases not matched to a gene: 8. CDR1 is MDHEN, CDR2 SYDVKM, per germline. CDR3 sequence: CASIEQGISYEQYF. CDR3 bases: TGTGCCAGTATTGAACAGGGGATCTCCTACGAGCAGTACTTC.

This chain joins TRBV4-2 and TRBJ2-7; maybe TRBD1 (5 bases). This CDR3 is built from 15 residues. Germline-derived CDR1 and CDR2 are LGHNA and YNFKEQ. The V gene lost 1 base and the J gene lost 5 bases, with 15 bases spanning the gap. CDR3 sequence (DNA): TGTGCCAGCAGCCAAGTACCGGACATTTTCCACGAGCAGTACTTC. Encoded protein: CASSQVPDIFHEQYF.

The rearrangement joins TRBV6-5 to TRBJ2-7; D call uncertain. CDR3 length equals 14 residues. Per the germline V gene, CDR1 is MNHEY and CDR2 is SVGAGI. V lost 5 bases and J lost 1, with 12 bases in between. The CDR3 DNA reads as TGTGCCAGCAGTCCATTGGCAGATTCCTACGAGCAGTACTTC. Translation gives CASSPLADSYEQYF.

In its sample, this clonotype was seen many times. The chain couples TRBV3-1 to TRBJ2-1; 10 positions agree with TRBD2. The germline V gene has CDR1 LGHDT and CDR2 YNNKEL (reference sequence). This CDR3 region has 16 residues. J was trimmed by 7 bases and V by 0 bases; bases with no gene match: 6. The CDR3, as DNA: TGTGCCAGCAGCCAAGAAAGGCTAGCGGGGGTTAATGAGCAGTTCTTC. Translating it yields CASSQERLAGVNEQFF.

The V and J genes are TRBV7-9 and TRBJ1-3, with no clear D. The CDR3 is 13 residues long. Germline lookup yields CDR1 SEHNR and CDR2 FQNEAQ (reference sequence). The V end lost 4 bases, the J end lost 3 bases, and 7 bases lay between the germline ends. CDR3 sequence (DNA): TGTGCCAGCAGCTCGCGCGGTGGAAACACCATATATTTT. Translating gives CASSSRGGNTIYF.

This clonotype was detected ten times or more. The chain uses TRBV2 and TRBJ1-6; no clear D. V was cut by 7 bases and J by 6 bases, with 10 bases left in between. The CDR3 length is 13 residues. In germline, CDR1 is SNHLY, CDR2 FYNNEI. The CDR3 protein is CASTDPVNSPLHF. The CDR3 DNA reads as TGTGCCAGCACCGACCCCGTTAATTCACCCCTCCACTTT.

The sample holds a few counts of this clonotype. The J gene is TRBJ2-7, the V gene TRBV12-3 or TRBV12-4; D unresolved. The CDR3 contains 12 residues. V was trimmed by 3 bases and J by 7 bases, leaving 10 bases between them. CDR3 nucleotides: TGTGCCAGCAGTTTTGGGGTCGGTGAGCAGTACTTC. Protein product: CASSFGVGEQYF.

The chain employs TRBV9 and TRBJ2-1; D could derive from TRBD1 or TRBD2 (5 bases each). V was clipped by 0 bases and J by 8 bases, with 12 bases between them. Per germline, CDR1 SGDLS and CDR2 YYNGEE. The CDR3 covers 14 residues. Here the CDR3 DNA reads TGTGCCAGCAGCGTAGGTGGGGGTAACGATGAGCAGTTCTTC. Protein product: CASSVGGGNDEQFF.

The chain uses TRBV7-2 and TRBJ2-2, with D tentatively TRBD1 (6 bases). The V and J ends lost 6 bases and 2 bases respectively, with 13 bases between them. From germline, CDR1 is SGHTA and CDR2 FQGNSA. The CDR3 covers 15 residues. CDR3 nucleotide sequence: TGTGCCAGCAGTCCTTCGGGACACAACACCGGGGAGCTGTTTTTT. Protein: CASSPSGHNTGELFF.

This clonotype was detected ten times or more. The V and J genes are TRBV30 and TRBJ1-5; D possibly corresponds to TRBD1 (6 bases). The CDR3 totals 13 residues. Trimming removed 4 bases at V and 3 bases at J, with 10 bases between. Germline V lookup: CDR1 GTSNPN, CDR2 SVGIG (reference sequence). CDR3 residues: CAWTTGPNQPQHF. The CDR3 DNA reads TGTGCCTGGACAACAGGGCCCAATCAGCCCCAGCATTTT.

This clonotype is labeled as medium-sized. DNA of the CDR3: TGCGCCAGCAGCCAAGACAGGGGGCTAGGTCAGCCCCAGCATTTT. The encoded protein is CASSQDRGLGQPQHF. This rearrangement joins TRBV4-3 to TRBJ1-5; 8 bases align to TRBD1. This CDR3 comprises 15 residues. In germline, CDR1 is LGHNA, CDR2 YSLEER. Unmatched junction bases numbered 4, after V lost 0 bases and J lost 6 bases.

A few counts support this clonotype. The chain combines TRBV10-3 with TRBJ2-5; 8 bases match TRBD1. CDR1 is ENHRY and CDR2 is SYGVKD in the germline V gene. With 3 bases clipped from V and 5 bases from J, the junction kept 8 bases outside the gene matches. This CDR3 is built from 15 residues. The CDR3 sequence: CAISETTGARETQYF. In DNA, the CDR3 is TGTGCCATCAGTGAAACGACAGGGGCCAGGGAGACCCAGTACTTC.

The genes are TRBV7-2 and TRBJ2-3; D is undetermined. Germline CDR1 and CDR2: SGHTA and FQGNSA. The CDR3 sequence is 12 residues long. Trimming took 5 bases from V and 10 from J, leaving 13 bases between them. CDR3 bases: TGTGCCAGCAGCGCTAGAGTTCCCCCGCAGTATTTT. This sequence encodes CASSARVPPQYF.

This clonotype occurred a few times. The CDR3, as DNA: TGTGCCAGCAGCCTCAGGCTTAATAGCAATCAGCCCCAGCATTTT. Its protein product is CASSLRLNSNQPQHF. The V gene is TRBV28, the J gene TRBJ1-5; the D is unclear. Trimming left V 6 bases short and J 0 bases short, with 12 bases between. Germline loops: CDR1 MDHEN, CDR2 SYDVKM. The CDR3 totals 15 residues.

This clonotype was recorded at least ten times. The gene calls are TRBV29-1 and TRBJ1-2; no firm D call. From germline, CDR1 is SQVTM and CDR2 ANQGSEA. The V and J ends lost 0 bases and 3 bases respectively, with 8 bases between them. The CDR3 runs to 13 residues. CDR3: CSVEEDAYYGYTF. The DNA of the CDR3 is TGCAGCGTTGAAGAGGACGCTTACTATGGCTACACCTTC.

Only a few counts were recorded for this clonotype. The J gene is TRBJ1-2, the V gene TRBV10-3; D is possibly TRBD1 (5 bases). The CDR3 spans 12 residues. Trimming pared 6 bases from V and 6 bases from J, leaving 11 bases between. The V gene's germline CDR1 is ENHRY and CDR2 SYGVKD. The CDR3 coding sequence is TGTGCCATCAGCGAGACAGAAAATGGCTACACCTTC. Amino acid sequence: CAISETENGYTF.

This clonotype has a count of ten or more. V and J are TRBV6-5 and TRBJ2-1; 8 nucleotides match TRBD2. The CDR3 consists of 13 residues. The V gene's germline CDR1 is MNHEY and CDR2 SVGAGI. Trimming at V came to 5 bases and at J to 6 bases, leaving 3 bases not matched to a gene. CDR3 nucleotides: TGTGCCAGCAGTGCGGGGGGAATCAATGAGCAGTTCTTC. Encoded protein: CASSAGGINEQFF.

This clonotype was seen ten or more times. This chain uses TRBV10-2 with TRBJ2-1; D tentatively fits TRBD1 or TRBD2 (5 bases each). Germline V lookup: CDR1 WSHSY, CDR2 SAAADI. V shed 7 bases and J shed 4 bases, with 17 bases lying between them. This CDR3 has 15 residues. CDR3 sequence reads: CASTSGAGLYNEQFF. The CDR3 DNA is TGCGCCAGCACCTCCGGGGCAGGGCTGTACAATGAGCAGTTCTTC.